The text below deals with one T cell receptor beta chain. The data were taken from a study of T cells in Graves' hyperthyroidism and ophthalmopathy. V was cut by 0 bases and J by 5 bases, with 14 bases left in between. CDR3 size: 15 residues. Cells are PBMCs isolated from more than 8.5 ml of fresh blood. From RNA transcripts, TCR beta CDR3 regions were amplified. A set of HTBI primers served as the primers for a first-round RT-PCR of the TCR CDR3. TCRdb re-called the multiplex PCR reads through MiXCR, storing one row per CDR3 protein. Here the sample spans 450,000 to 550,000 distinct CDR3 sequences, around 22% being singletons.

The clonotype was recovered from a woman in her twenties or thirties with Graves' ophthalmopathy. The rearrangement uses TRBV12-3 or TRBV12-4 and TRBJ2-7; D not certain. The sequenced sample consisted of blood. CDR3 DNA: TGTGCCAGCAGTTTAGCGCGTAGGCTAGTCAACGAGCAGTACTTC. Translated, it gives CASSLARRLVNEQYF.